This TCR beta chain was profiled in a study of shared clonotypes between healthy human individuals. General observations from the study: Among the subsets, naive ones generally showed larger estimated richness than memory ones.

TCRdb keeps only in-frame clones here, not all; method: immunoSEQ multiplex PCR. This sample has some 1 million clones, with around 76% found just once. V lost 1 base to trimming and J lost 0 bases, with 7 bases between them. Germline V CDR1 and CDR2: SGHAT, FQNNGV. The length of the CDR3 is 15 residues. This clone was seen a single time. Its target is unknown. Different DNA sequences within this sample yield the same CDR3. Sequenced material: memory CD4+ T cells sorted from blood. Subset described: CD45RA-negative fraction. The source of this sequence is a man aged 18 to 29 in good health. The V gene is TRBV11-2, the J gene TRBJ2-1; no firm D call. The CDR3: CASSLGRSSYNEQFF. CDR3 sequence (DNA): TGTGCCAGCAGCTTAGGCCGTTCCTCCTACAATGAGCAGTTCTTC.